This T cell receptor beta chain was found in a study of shared clonotypes between healthy human individuals. Approximately 32,000 T cell genomes, or 300 to 350 ng DNA, went into unsorted PBMC replicate PCRs. The data were produced by immunoSEQ multiplex PCR, yet TCRdb's version contains in-frame clones alone and is incomplete. The sample holds more than 400,000 clones, roughly 80% seen once. Germline V gene sequence: CDR1 SGHAT, CDR2 FQNNGV. The V and J ends lost 5 bases and 3 bases respectively, with 8 bases between them. The CDR3 length is 12 residues. The specimen was PBMCs. The source is a woman aged 40 to 50 in good health. Some clones in this sample may be carry-over from other donors' samples. This chain joins TRBV11-2 and TRBJ2-7; no clear D. CDR3 sequence reads: CASSHFIYEQYF. CDR3 nucleotide sequence: TGTGCCAGCAGCCACTTTATCTACGAGCAGTACTTC.